The clone carrying this T cell receptor (beta chain) appeared a few times. Its antigen is not known. The data were obtained in a study of response to subunit inactivated influenza vaccine. Study results and limitations: Each seasonal flu vaccination may recruit only limited new T cells, authors suggested.

Per germline, CDR1 KGHDR and CDR2 SFDVKD. Trimming took 4 bases from V and 0 from J; bases not matched to a gene: 10. There are 17 residues in the CDR3. MiXCR, applied by TCRdb to the RT-PCR reads, yields one record per CDR3 protein. Of about 780,000 distinct CDR3 sequences in the sample, about 18% are singletons; the top ten hold 11%. The sample consisted of PBMCs from blood, taken 5 to 6 days after vaccination. This receptor was taken from a man in his forties or fifties who received an inactivated influenza vaccine. The chain carries TRBV24-1 and TRBJ2-5, with 7 nucleotides matching TRBD1. The CDR3 protein is CATSDRAVGQNQETQYF. The DNA for the CDR3 is TGTGCCACCAGTGACCGTGCCGTGGGACAGAACCAAGAGACCCAGTACTTC.